The TCR beta chain described here comes from a study of identical twins. This clonotype was seen a single time. Trimming pared 3 bases from V and 4 bases from J, leaving 9 bases between. This CDR3 contains 13 residues. cDNA molecules carried unique molecular identifiers, and template switching added a universal primer site. TCRdb analysed the 5' RACE reads with MiXCR anew, one entry per CDR3 protein. This table holds some 900,000 distinct CDR3 sequences, about 12% found once. These sequences were also reported in another study, on yellow fever vaccine responses in identical twins.

The J gene is TRBJ2-5, the V gene TRBV12-3 or TRBV12-4; no clear D. This clonotype originated in a woman aged 18-29 years in good health. Sequencing used PBMCs. CDR3 protein: CASSFHVGETQYF. CDR3 DNA: TGTGCCAGCAGTTTTCATGTTGGAGAGACCCAGTACTTC.